The 27 T cell receptor beta chains given below trace back to one sample, sequenced in a study of early stage breast cancer tumors (dated 2017 in TCRdb). Preparation of the library involved the immunoSEQ multiplex PCR assay. Entries here come from immuneACCESS through TCRdb and include only in-frame sequences with V and J called. Some clones fail to appear in such tables; in the studies checked, an unresolved V gene covers under half of the shortfall, and the cause of the remainder is unknown. In all, the sample holds more than 65,000 clones, and around 80% of those were seen once. Clones ranked in the top ten supply approximately 4.5% of the sample. Material: blood. All receptors derive from a person between 35 and 49 years old with breast cancer.

The chain employs TRBV9 and TRBJ1-5; D remains ambiguous. V gave up 0 bases and J gave up 4 bases, with 8 bases separating them. This CDR3 comprises 14 residues. CDR1 SGDLS and CDR2 YYNGEE come from the germline V gene. The CDR3 reads CASSVDKGNQPQHF. The CDR3 nucleotides are TGTGCCAGCAGCGTAGATAAGGGAAATCAGCCCCAGCATTTT.

This chain links TRBV19 with TRBJ1-1; D might be TRBD1 (5 bases). The CDR3 is made up of 14 amino acids. CDR1 and CDR2 (germline): LNHDA, SQIVND (reference sequence). The V end lost 6 bases, the J end lost 1 base, and 12 bases lay between the germline ends. The CDR3 protein is CASRPGLPNTEAFF. CDR3 coding DNA: TGTGCCAGTAGGCCGGGACTCCCGAACACTGAAGCTTTCTTT.

This clone was counted a few times. The CDR3 DNA is TGTGCCAGCAGTTCGAGGACAGGGCAGACAGATACGCAGTATTTT. Translating it yields CASSSRTGQTDTQYF. The chain recombines TRBV28 with TRBJ2-3; 8 bases align to TRBD1. The V and J ends lost 4 bases and 3 bases, in that order; junction bases with no gene match: 6. The CDR3 runs 15 residues. Per the germline V gene, CDR1 is MDHEN and CDR2 is SYDVKM.

The J gene is TRBJ2-1, the V gene TRBV28, with TRBD1 identical over 8 bases. CDR1 MDHEN and CDR2 SYDVKM come from the germline V gene. This CDR3 comprises 15 residues. J lost 4 bases, V lost 6 bases, and 8 bases had no gene match. CDR3 in amino acids: CASSDGTGVYNEQFF. In DNA form, the CDR3 reads TGTGCCAGCAGCGACGGGACAGGAGTATACAATGAGCAGTTCTTC.

J is TRBJ2-7 and V is TRBV5-6; D may be TRBD2 (5 bases). The CDR3 has 15 amino acids. Germline V gene lookup returns CDR1 SGHDT and CDR2 YYEEEE. Trimming pared 2 bases from V and 0 bases from J, leaving 12 bases between. CDR3 amino acids: CASSFASSLSYEQYF. As DNA, the CDR3 is TGTGCCAGCAGCTTCGCTAGCAGCCTCTCCTACGAGCAGTACTTC.

This clone was counted a few times. The CDR3 bases are TGTGCCAGCAGCGATCGGACCCCGGATTCCTATGGCTACACCTTC. The encoded protein is CASSDRTPDSYGYTF. This chain uses TRBV14 with TRBJ1-2, with D hard to call. Trimming removed 5 bases at V and 4 bases at J, with 17 bases between. This CDR3 has 15 amino acids. The germline V gene has CDR1 SGHDN and CDR2 FVKESK.

The CDR3 spells CASMLGSFLAKNIQYF. The CDR3 nucleotides read TGTGCCAGCATGCTCGGCTCTTTTTTAGCCAAAAACATTCAGTACTTC. The V gene is TRBV2, the J gene TRBJ2-4, with D unclear. The V gene lost 7 bases and the J gene lost 0 bases, with 16 bases spanning the gap. The CDR3 extends over 16 amino acids. CDR1 and CDR2 from the germline V gene are SNHLY and FYNNEI.

V usage is TRBV11-2 and J usage is TRBJ1-1; no reliable D call. Germline values: CDR1 SGHAT, CDR2 FQNNGV. The length of the CDR3 is 14 residues. The germline V and J ends were trimmed by 1 base and 1 base, with 7 bases remaining between them. The CDR3 nucleotides are TGTGCCAGCAGCTTAGTAACAGAGAACACTGAAGCTTTCTTT. Protein: CASSLVTENTEAFF.

This clone appeared a single time. The chain recombines TRBV28 with TRBJ2-7; perhaps TRBD1 as D (5 bases). Germline V gene sequence: CDR1 MDHEN, CDR2 SYDVKM. Trimming took off 2 bases at V and 4 bases at J, with 15 bases between the two ends. The CDR3 covers 15 residues. This chain's CDR3 is CASSLTRTLGYEQYF. CDR3 nucleotide sequence: TGTGCCAGCAGTTTAACGCGGACACTTGGGTACGAGCAGTACTTC.

This clone was found once. CDR3 sequence: CASNSDRGIYGYTF. DNA for the CDR3: TGTGCCAGCAATTCGGACAGGGGGATTTATGGCTACACCTTC. This chain links TRBV28 with TRBJ1-2, with 10 nucleotides matching TRBD1. Germline V gene sequence: CDR1 MDHEN, CDR2 SYDVKM. The CDR3 runs to 14 residues. Germline trimming cut 7 bases from V and 5 bases from J; bases unmatched to any gene: 7.

The CDR3 bases are TGTGCCATCAGGGGACTAGCGAGCTACGAGCAGTACTTC. Its protein is CAIRGLASYEQYF. V gene TRBV10-3 combines with J gene TRBJ2-7; 10 nucleotides match TRBD2. Germline V gene data show CDR1 as ENHRY and CDR2 as SYGVKD. After removal of 6 bases from V and 3 bases from J, the junction contained 2 bases not matched to a gene. This CDR3 is built from 13 residues.

The chain combines TRBV7-9 with TRBJ1-1, with a weak D call TRBD1 (5 bases). Trimming cost V 8 bases and J 8 bases, with 18 bases left between them. The CDR3 is made up of 13 amino acids. Germline V lookup: CDR1 SEHNR, CDR2 FQNEAQ (reference sequence). The CDR3 here is CASFLSGVAEAFF. The DNA of the CDR3 is TGTGCCAGCTTCCTTTCGGGGGTAGCCGAAGCTTTCTTT.

The genes are TRBV5-4 and TRBJ2-7; D gene ambiguous. Looked up from germline, CDR1 is SGHNT and CDR2 is YYREEE (reference sequence). The CDR3 is 13 amino acids. Trimming shortened V by 0 bases and J by 3 bases, and 7 bases separated the two germline ends. CDR3 sequence reads: CASSLVGSYEQYF. Written as DNA, the CDR3 is TGTGCCAGCAGCTTGGTTGGCAGCTACGAGCAGTACTTC.

V usage is TRBV2 and J usage is TRBJ2-3; 8 positions agree with TRBD1. Germline CDR1 reads SNHLY; CDR2 reads FYNNEI. Trimming took 7 bases from V and 1 from J; bases not matched to a gene: 4. This CDR3 spans 14 amino acids. The CDR3 sequence is CASILTGGTDTQYF. The CDR3 coding sequence is TGTGCCAGCATCCTGACAGGGGGCACAGATACGCAGTATTTT.

In its sample, this clone was seen once. This chain links TRBV29-1 with TRBJ2-5, with D perhaps given as TRBD1 or TRBD2 (5 bases each). The length of the CDR3 is 14 residues. Germline CDR1 and CDR2: SQVTM and ANQGSEA. Trimming left V 4 bases short and J 4 bases short, with 16 bases between. The CDR3 DNA follows: TGCAGCGTTGTGGGGGTATCTGGGGGAGAGACCCAGTACTTC. Translating it yields CSVVGVSGGETQYF.

This chain uses TRBV25-1 with TRBJ2-5; a possible D gene is TRBD2 (5 bases). The CDR3 has 12 residues. The germline V gene has CDR1 MGHDK and CDR2 SYGVNS. V lost 3 bases and J lost 5, with 7 bases in between. The CDR3 DNA follows: TGTGCCAGCAGTGACCCGGGGGAGACCCAGTACTTC. This gives the protein CASSDPGETQYF.

This clone was recorded only once. This chain connects TRBV6-5 to TRBJ2-3; 9 bases map to TRBD1. The CDR3 has 14 amino acids. The germline gives CDR1 MNHEY, CDR2 SVGAGI. The V gene end was trimmed by 6 bases and the J gene end by 3 bases; junction bases not matched to a gene: 4. The CDR3 DNA sequence: TGTGCCAGCAGCCCGGACAGGGGAACAGATACGCAGTATTTT. It codes for CASSPDRGTDTQYF.

This sequence joins TRBV5-1 and TRBJ2-7, with 7 nucleotides matching TRBD1. Germline V gene lookup returns CDR1 SGHRS and CDR2 YFSETQ. CDR3 length: 13 residues. V lost 2 bases and J lost 3; bases outside the gene matches: 2. This CDR3 is CASSFGTDYEQYF. CDR3 in DNA: TGCGCCAGCAGCTTCGGGACAGACTACGAGCAGTACTTC.

The genes are TRBV19 and TRBJ1-5; tentative D call: TRBD1 (6 bases). This CDR3 spans 16 amino acids. V dropped 7 bases and J dropped 2 bases, with 18 bases sitting between them. Per germline, CDR1 LNHDA and CDR2 SQIVND (reference sequence). The DNA of the CDR3 is TGTGCCAGTAAACAGGGATATTCTTCGGGCAATCAGCCCCAGCATTTT. This translates into CASKQGYSSGNQPQHF.

The chain links TRBV4-1 to TRBJ2-2, with D perhaps TRBD2 (5 bases). The CDR3 consists of 13 residues. The V gene lost 3 bases and the J gene lost 4 bases, with 6 bases spanning the gap. The germline CDR1 and CDR2 sequences are MGHRA and YSYEKL. The chain's CDR3 is CASSQRATGELFF. Here the CDR3 DNA reads TGCGCCAGCAGCCAGAGGGCCACCGGGGAGCTGTTTTTT.

This rearrangement joins TRBV30 to TRBJ2-2, with D perhaps assigned TRBD1 or TRBD2 (6 bases each). V was trimmed by 8 bases and J by 1 base, leaving 14 bases between them. The CDR3 has 14 amino acids. Germline V lookup: CDR1 GTSNPN, CDR2 SVGIG (reference sequence). The CDR3 coding sequence is TGTGCCCGGGGGCGGGGACTGAACACCGGGGAGCTGTTTTTT. As protein: CARGRGLNTGELFF.

The chain employs TRBV27 and TRBJ1-2; tentative D call: TRBD1 (6 bases). The V and J ends lost 2 bases and 4 bases respectively, with 20 bases between them. The germline V gene encodes CDR1 MNHEY and CDR2 SMNVEV (reference sequence). The CDR3 sequence is 17 residues long. CDR3 in amino acids: CASSLRTGLTNAYGYTF. The CDR3 coding sequence is TGTGCCAGCAGTTTACGTACAGGGCTAACGAACGCCTATGGCTACACCTTC.

The V call is TRBV5-1, the J call TRBJ1-1; D gene ambiguous. CDR3 size: 16 residues. V was trimmed by 0 bases and J by 0 bases, leaving 12 bases between them. CDR1 is SGHRS and CDR2 is YFSETQ in the germline V gene. The DNA of the CDR3 is TGCGCCAGCAGCTTGGGGCAGGTCAGCCTGAACACTGAAGCTTTCTTT. Its protein is CASSLGQVSLNTEAFF.

The CDR3 protein is CASSPELAGGGEQFF. CDR3 sequence (DNA): TGTGCCAGCAGCCCCGAATTAGCGGGAGGGGGGGAGCAGTTCTTC. The chain links TRBV2 to TRBJ2-1, with 11 bases lining up with TRBD2. CDR1 is SNHLY, CDR2 FYNNEI, per germline. CDR3 length: 15 amino acids. The J segment lost 10 bases and the V segment lost 6 bases, leaving 11 bases of the junction unmatched.

The chain joins TRBV30 to TRBJ1-2; a possible D gene is TRBD1 (5 bases). Germline V CDR1 and CDR2: GTSNPN, SVGIG (reference sequence). Trimming left V 5 bases short and J 2 bases short, with 12 bases between. The CDR3 runs to 13 residues. The CDR3 protein is CAWAPGGNYGYTF. The CDR3, as DNA: TGTGCCTGGGCCCCCGGGGGAAACTATGGCTACACCTTC.

Concerning this clone: This sample also contains other DNA sequences that code for the same CDR3. The V gene is TRBV9, the J gene TRBJ1-1; D gene uncertain. Germline V CDR1 and CDR2: SGDLS, YYNGEE. V lost 0 bases and J 1 base, leaving 4 bases between the germline ends. This CDR3 comprises 13 residues. This CDR3 is CASSVEGNTEAFF. The DNA for the CDR3 is TGTGCCAGCAGCGTAGAGGGGAACACTGAAGCTTTCTTT.

This rearrangement joins TRBV6-5 to TRBJ1-4; D perhaps matches TRBD1 (5 bases). V gave up 3 bases and J gave up 6 bases, with 14 bases separating them. Germline CDR1 reads MNHEY; CDR2 reads SVGAGI. The CDR3 covers 15 residues. This chain's CDR3 is CASSYNQGGDEKLFF. CDR3 nucleotide sequence: TGTGCCAGCAGTTATAATCAGGGAGGGGATGAAAAACTGTTTTTT.